The next 27 T cell receptor beta chains were all read from a single sample in a study of T cells in Graves' hyperthyroidism and ophthalmopathy. Amplified TCR beta CDR3 regions came from RNA transcripts. TCR CDR3 regions were first amplified by RT-PCR with HTBI primers. TCRdb reprocessed the multiplex PCR reads with MiXCR, giving one entry per CDR3 protein. The sample holds about 350,000 distinct CDR3 sequences, approximately 15% seen once. The sample was blood. The receptors derive from a woman in her twenties or thirties with Graves' hyperthyroidism.

The table lists this clonotype with many counts. This rearrangement joins TRBV11-2 to TRBJ2-7, with D perhaps TRBD1 (6 bases). V shed 5 bases and J shed 0 bases, with 23 bases lying between them. The germline V gene encodes CDR1 SGHAT and CDR2 FQNNGV. The CDR3 contains 18 residues. CDR3 loop: CASSGPGTTIPSSYEQYF. The CDR3 coding sequence is TGTGCCAGCAGCGGCCCCGGGACAACAATCCCGAGCTCCTACGAGCAGTACTTC.

This rearrangement joins TRBV19 to TRBJ1-6; 9 bases match TRBD1. This CDR3 comprises 14 residues. Germline V gene lookup returns CDR1 LNHDA and CDR2 SQIVND (reference sequence). V gave up 8 bases and J gave up 8 bases; unmatched junction bases: 7. This CDR3 reads CASSTGGRHSPLHF. As DNA, the CDR3 is TGTGCCAGTTCTACAGGGGGCCGGCATTCACCCCTCCACTTT.

The chain carries TRBV12-3 or TRBV12-4 and TRBJ1-3; TRBD1 agrees at 7 bases. V lost 5 bases to trimming and J lost 2 bases; unmatched junction nucleotides: 6. The CDR3 covers 15 residues. CDR3 DNA: TGTGCCAGCAGTCTCTTACAGGGGACTGGAAACACCATATATTTT. As protein: CASSLLQGTGNTIYF.

This clonotype was found a few times. The genes are TRBV19 and TRBJ2-7, with 8 bases lining up with TRBD1. Germline CDR1 is LNHDA and CDR2 is SQIVND (reference sequence). This CDR3 contains 15 residues. V gave up 4 bases and J gave up 7 bases; unmatched junction bases: 12. The CDR3 loop is CASSTGQGRGSEQYF. The DNA for the CDR3 is TGTGCCAGTAGTACCGGACAGGGTCGAGGAAGTGAGCAGTACTTC.

This clonotype showed up many times. The chain combines TRBV5-1 with TRBJ1-5; 11 positions match TRBD1. Germline values: CDR1 SGHRS, CDR2 YFSETQ. This CDR3 region has 15 residues. V trimming: 4 bases; J trimming: 5 bases; junction bases outside the gene matches: 5. The CDR3 DNA sequence: TGCGCCAGCAGCCCCACGGGACAGGGGGATCAGCCCCAGCATTTT. Protein product: CASSPTGQGDQPQHF.

The chain is built from TRBV6-2 or TRBV6-3 and TRBJ2-7; 9 bases align to TRBD1. The ends lost 5 bases at V and 4 bases at J; junction bases unmatched: 3. The CDR3 spans 13 residues. Germline V gene lookup returns CDR1 MNHEY and CDR2 SVGEGT. The CDR3 reads CASSDDRGYEQYF. The DNA of the CDR3 is TGTGCCAGCAGTGATGACAGGGGGTACGAGCAGTACTTC.

This clonotype was counted many times. The genes are TRBV12-3 or TRBV12-4 and TRBJ2-7; 11 bases match TRBD2. The CDR3 contains 14 residues. Trimming removed 7 bases from V and 6 bases from J; junction bases left unmatched: 8. The DNA for the CDR3 is TGTGCCAGCAACCTAGCGGGAGGTTTAGGCGAGCAGTACTTC. It translates to CASNLAGGLGEQYF.

This clonotype was seen repeatedly, ten times or more. The V gene is TRBV6-1, the J gene TRBJ1-4; 8 nucleotides agree with TRBD1. Trimming took 5 bases from V and 2 from J; bases not matched to a gene: 4. Germline V gene data show CDR1 as MNHNS and CDR2 as SASEGT. This CDR3 comprises 15 residues. The CDR3 DNA reads as TGTGCCAGCAGTTTAAGACAGGGGACTAATGAAAAACTGTTTTTT. This codes for CASSLRQGTNEKLFF.

The sample holds many counts of this clonotype. This chain joins TRBV7-8 and TRBJ1-1; 8 bases fit TRBD1. The CDR3 is 15 residues long. Germline V lookup: CDR1 SGHVS, CDR2 FQNEAQ. V gave up 1 base and J gave up 5 bases; unmatched junction bases: 6. The CDR3, as DNA: TGTGCCAGCAGCTTAGTGGGGGACAGGCGGACTGAAGCTTTCTTT. This translates into CASSLVGDRRTEAFF.

This clonotype was counted many times. The V gene is TRBV6-1, the J gene TRBJ1-1; D not certain. The CDR3 has 14 residues. V lost 6 bases to trimming and J lost 1 base, with 12 bases between them. Per the germline V gene, CDR1 is MNHNS and CDR2 is SASEGT. The CDR3 is CASRASDGNTEAFF. The CDR3 nucleotides read TGTGCCAGCAGGGCCTCGGATGGGAACACTGAAGCTTTCTTT.

This clonotype was observed at least ten times. The chain employs TRBV28 and TRBJ1-5; no definite D call. The length of the CDR3 is 14 residues. CDR1 and CDR2 from the germline V gene are MDHEN and SYDVKM. Trimming pared 2 bases from V and 5 bases from J, leaving 10 bases between. DNA of the CDR3: TGTGCCAGCAGTTTAGGCTCACAACATCAGCCCCAGCATTTT. Amino acids: CASSLGSQHQPQHF.

The chain employs TRBV12-3 or TRBV12-4 and TRBJ1-6; 10 positions agree with TRBD1. V shed 4 bases and J 8 bases; nucleotides not matched to a gene: 5. The CDR3 extends over 15 amino acids. The chain's CDR3 is CASSWGQGFDSPLHF. For the CDR3, the DNA is TGTGCCAGCAGTTGGGGACAGGGGTTTGATTCACCCCTCCACTTT.

This clonotype occurred a few times. Germline is not matched at one junction end, which may reflect a read error. The chain couples TRBV7-8 to TRBJ2-7; 14 nucleotides line up with TRBD2. The CDR3 spans 15 residues. Germline assignment: CDR1 SGHVS and CDR2 FQNEAQ. The CDR3 is CASSLQGLAGGEQYF. In nucleotides, the CDR3 is TGTGCTAGCAGCTTACAAGGACTAGCGGGAGGCGAGCAGTACTTC.

This chain uses TRBV4-1 with TRBJ2-2; D perhaps matches TRBD2 (6 bases). The CDR3 has 16 residues. Trimming removed 7 bases from V and 5 bases from J, with 20 bases in between. Germline V CDR1 and CDR2: MGHRA, YSYEKL. The CDR3 protein is CASTGMGLADTGELFF. As DNA, the CDR3 is TGCGCCAGCACGGGGATGGGATTAGCGGATACCGGGGAGCTGTTTTTT.

Ten or more counts support this clonotype. The chain combines TRBV28 with TRBJ2-5; D is undetermined. Germline V gene sequence: CDR1 MDHEN, CDR2 SYDVKM. The CDR3 loop spans 11 amino acids. The ends were cut back, 5 bases at V and 5 bases at J, with 6 bases in the middle. For the CDR3, the DNA is TGTGCCAGCAGTGTATTGGAGACCCAGTACTTC. It yields the protein CASSVLETQYF.

V gene TRBV6-2 or TRBV6-3 combines with J gene TRBJ2-7, with no clear D. This CDR3 is 14 amino acids long. With 3 bases removed from V and 2 bases from J, the gap between germline ends came to 11 bases. CDR1 and CDR2 (germline): MNHEY, SVGEGT. DNA of the CDR3: TGTGCCAGCAGTTATCCGCAAGCAGCCTACGAGCAGTACTTC. Translation: CASSYPQAAYEQYF.

This clonotype was counted at least ten times. The chain has TRBV7-2 and TRBJ1-2; TRBD1 matches at 7 bases. The CDR3 contains 18 residues. The ends lost 2 bases at V and 1 base at J; junction bases unmatched: 13. The germline V gene has CDR1 SGHTA and CDR2 FQGNSA. Here the CDR3 DNA reads TGTGCCAGCAGCTTAAAGGCCCCGGACAGGTTTTATAACTATGGCTACACCTTC. It yields the protein CASSLKAPDRFYNYGYTF.

The CDR3: CASSQDHYTQYF. The CDR3 nucleotides are TGTGCCAGCAGCCAAGACCACTATACGCAGTATTTT. The chain links TRBV3-1 to TRBJ2-3, with D unresolved. V was shortened by 0 bases and J by 7 bases, with 5 bases between the two germline ends. The germline gives CDR1 LGHDT, CDR2 YNNKEL (reference sequence). CDR3 length: 12 residues.

This clonotype was detected many times. The rearrangement joins TRBV7-2 to TRBJ2-1; D unresolved. The length of the CDR3 is 15 residues. V dropped 3 bases and J dropped 1 base, with 10 bases sitting between them. The germline V gene has CDR1 SGHTA and CDR2 FQGNSA. CDR3 loop: CASSLGFGSYNEQFF. The CDR3 DNA reads as TGTGCCAGCAGCTTGGGATTCGGGTCCTACAATGAGCAGTTCTTC.

The V call is TRBV10-3, the J call TRBJ2-7, with 14 bases lining up with TRBD2. The CDR3 has 16 amino acids. Trimming at V came to 9 bases and at J to 2 bases, leaving 9 bases not matched to a gene. CDR1 and CDR2 (germline): ENHRY, SYGVKD. The CDR3 protein is CAIGTSGSWSPYEQYF. DNA of the CDR3: TGTGCCATTGGGACTAGCGGGAGCTGGTCTCCCTACGAGCAGTACTTC.

This clonotype was found many times. The rearrangement uses TRBV30 and TRBJ2-7; the D gene could be TRBD1 or TRBD2 (7 bases each). Germline assignment: CDR1 GTSNPN and CDR2 SVGIG (reference sequence). Trimming took 7 bases from V and 3 from J, leaving 16 bases between them. This CDR3 comprises 13 residues. The CDR3 loop is CASQGGNFYEQYF. In nucleotides, the CDR3 is TGTGCCTCCCAGGGGGGGAACTTCTACGAGCAGTACTTC.

Comment on this clonotype: A much more abundant neighbour one base away suggests this may be a read error. V gene TRBV30 combines with J gene TRBJ2-1; TRBD2 matches 7 bases. CDR3 length: 17 amino acids. Germline CDR1 reads GTSNPN; CDR2 reads SVGIG (reference sequence). V was clipped by 5 bases and J by 3 bases; unmatched bases: 16. CDR3 loop: CAWGGPHEGGSYNEQFF. The CDR3 DNA reads TGTGCCTGGGGAGGACCCCACGAGGGCGGGAGCTACAATGAGCAGTTCTTC.

As DNA, the CDR3 is TGCAGTGCCAAGGGACAGGATAATGAAAAACTGTTTTTT. Residues: CSAKGQDNEKLFF. The chain couples TRBV20-1 to TRBJ1-4, with 8 bases fitting TRBD1. V shed 6 bases, J shed 4 bases, and the junction held 4 bases outside the gene matches. Per the germline V gene, CDR1 is DFQATT and CDR2 is SNEGSKA (reference sequence). The CDR3 loop spans 13 amino acids.

The chain joins TRBV28 to TRBJ2-2, with D perhaps assigned TRBD1 or TRBD2 (6 bases each). CDR3 length equals 14 residues. Trimming took 6 bases from V and 4 from J, leaving 12 bases between them. Germline-derived CDR1 and CDR2 are MDHEN and SYDVKM. As DNA, the CDR3 is TGTGCCAGCAGCCGAGGGGGGACCACCGGGGAGCTGTTTTTT. Translation gives CASSRGGTTGELFF.

This clonotype was counted at least ten times. CDR3 sequence (DNA): TGTGCCAGCAGTCTCACCCTGGGACTAGCGGGAGGTGAGCAGTACTTC. Translation: CASSLTLGLAGGEQYF. The V gene is TRBV27, the J gene TRBJ2-7, with 15 bases aligning to TRBD2. Trimming at V came to 5 bases and at J to 7 bases, leaving 9 bases not matched to a gene. The CDR3 contains 16 residues. Germline V gives CDR1 MNHEY, CDR2 SMNVEV (reference sequence).

This clonotype was picked up a small number of times. The chain carries TRBV29-1 and TRBJ2-3; D possibly corresponds to TRBD2 (6 bases). V shed 7 bases and J shed 2 bases, with 19 bases lying between them. The CDR3 has 15 amino acids. Looked up from germline, CDR1 is SQVTM and CDR2 is ANQGSEA. Here the CDR3 reads CSGRDSRILTDTQYF. The DNA of the CDR3 is TGCAGCGGCCGGGACTCTAGGATCCTCACAGATACGCAGTATTTT.

This clonotype was detected only a few times. The V and J genes are TRBV18 and TRBJ1-1; 7 bases are a match to TRBD1. V lost 4 bases to trimming and J lost 5 bases; unmatched junction nucleotides: 7. The CDR3 totals 14 residues. CDR1 is KGHSH, CDR2 LQKENI, per germline. The CDR3 DNA is TGTGCCAGCTCACAAGACAGGGTTGGAACTGAAGCTTTCTTT. Its translation: CASSQDRVGTEAFF.